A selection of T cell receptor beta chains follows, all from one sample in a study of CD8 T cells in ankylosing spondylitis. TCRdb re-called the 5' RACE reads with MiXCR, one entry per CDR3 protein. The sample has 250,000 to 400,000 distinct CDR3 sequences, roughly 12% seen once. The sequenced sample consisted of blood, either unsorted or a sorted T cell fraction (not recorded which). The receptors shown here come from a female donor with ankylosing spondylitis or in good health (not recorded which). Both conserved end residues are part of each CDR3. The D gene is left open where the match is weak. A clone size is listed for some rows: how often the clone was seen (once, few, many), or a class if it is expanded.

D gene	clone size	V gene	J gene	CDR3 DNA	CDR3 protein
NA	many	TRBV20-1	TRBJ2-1	TGCAGTGCAGCCGGTGCGGGAAAGCACAATGAGCAGTTCTTC	CSAAGAGKHNEQFF
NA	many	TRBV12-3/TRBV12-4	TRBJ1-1	TGTGCCAGCAGTTTTATGCAAGACACTGAAGCTTTCTTT	CASSFMQDTEAFF
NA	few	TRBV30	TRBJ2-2	TGTGCCTGGAGCCTTCTAGACCTGAACACCGGGGAGCTGTTTTTT	CAWSLLDLNTGELFF
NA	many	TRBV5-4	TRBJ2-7	TGTGCCAGCAGCTTGGCCGCGGATGAGCAGTACTTC	CASSLAADEQYF
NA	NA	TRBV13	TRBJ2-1	TGTGCCAGCACACCGGGCCCCACGTATGAGCAGTTCTTC	CASTPGPTYEQFF
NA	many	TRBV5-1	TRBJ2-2	TGCGCCAGCACGGAGATAGCTGGGAACACCGGGGAGCTGTTTTTT	CASTEIAGNTGELFF
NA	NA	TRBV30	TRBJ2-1	TGTGCCTGGGTAGGGAGCTCCTACAATGAGCAGTTCTTC	CAWVGSSYNEQFF
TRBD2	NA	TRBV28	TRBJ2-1	TGTGCCAGCAGTTTAGGGACTAGCGACGGGAATGAGCAGTTCTTC	CASSLGTSDGNEQFF
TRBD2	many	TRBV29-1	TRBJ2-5	TGCAGTATTTTGCTAGCGGGACAAGAGACCCAGTACTTC	CSILLAGQETQYF
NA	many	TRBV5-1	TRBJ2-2	TGCGCCAGCAGCTTGGAGGGCTTAGCCACCGGGGAGCTGTTTTTT	CASSLEGLATGELFF